This T cell receptor (beta chain) originates from a study of blood T cell repertoires in COVID-19. With 3 bases removed from V and 3 bases from J, the gap between germline ends came to 12 bases. There are 14 residues in the CDR3. Germline V lookup: CDR1 SGHVS, CDR2 FQNEAQ. TCRdb keeps only in-frame clones here, not all; method: immunoSEQ multiplex PCR. Counted here are 200,000 to 300,000 clones, more than 65% occurring once; the ten biggest clones make up about 2.3%. The clonotype was recovered from a man aged 35 to 55 who had recovered from COVID-19. Sequencing was done on a sample of peripheral blood. V usage is TRBV7-8 and J usage is TRBJ2-7, with D tentatively TRBD2 (6 bases). CDR3 in amino acids: CASSFWDFDYEQYF. CDR3 bases: TGTGCCAGCAGCTTTTGGGACTTTGACTACGAGCAGTACTTC.